This T cell receptor (beta chain) was found in a study of T cell responses to AZD1222 COVID-19 vaccine (dated by TCRdb to the early 2020s). Regarding the research as a whole: A total of 230 to 250 trial participants underwent TCR sequencing, of whom roughly 210 received two doses of AZD1222 and 26 received two doses of the MenACWY control vaccine. Trial participants were enrolled into age subgroups of 18-55, 56-69 and 70-plus years, which contained about 150, 28 and 57 TCR-sequenced participants, respectively.

About this clone itself: Its recognized antigen is unknown. Base qualities were left out, and no much larger clone turns up one base away.

Findings and caveats that apply to the study as a whole: Because no samples from the day 14 peak response were available, repertoires could be characterized only after the peak T cell response. A significant rise in spike-specific TCR breadth and depth was observed after two AZD1222 doses relative to day 0 and relative to MenACWY recipients. Participants were mostly white British and included more females than males, and it was suggested by the authors that clonal diversity may have been underestimated. Conclusions about previously exposed vaccinees are limited because only a handful of AZD1222 recipients were SARS-CoV-2 seropositive at baseline. In the small 56-69-year group, the increase in depth fell short of significance, most likely because of low power. The vaccine-associated CD4 TCRs covered the entire spike protein, and the dominant responses fell in regions 160-218 and 743-854. Nearly half of unique spike-specific TCRs reportedly recognized epitopes outside regions mutated in the B.1.351 and B.1.1.7 variants.

The CDR3 regions of human TCRbeta chains were subjected to immunosequencing. As for the authors' bioinformatics: TCRs in the repertoires were matched against a reference library of SARS-CoV-2-specific TCRs that had been generated with the MIRA antigen-specificity platform. Breadth was defined as the fraction of unique TCRs that were SARS-CoV-2-associated, and depth was defined as the fraction of total T cells that were SARS-CoV-2-associated. Using the MIRA data, each spike-specific TCR was mapped to the spike region that the TCR reacts to and placed in a CD4 or CD8 class. Log10-transformed breadth and depth values were compared by one-way ANOVA with Sidak's multiple comparisons tests. TCRdb provides this immuneACCESS table in a form limited to in-frame rearrangements. Some clones are lacking; in checked studies, under half of them reflect an unresolved V gene, and why the rest are absent is not known. D and trimming come from the DNA, and the V and J calls and clone size come from that table. For this sample there are about 180,000 clones; approximately 90% appear just once. The top ten clonotypes cover roughly a quarter of the sample.

The CDR3 spans 15 residues, from the cysteine through the phenylalanine. Solely the CDR3 DNA is kept, with 45 bases framed from the first base. The germline V gene (reference sequence) sets CDR1 to GTSNPN and CDR2 to SVGIG. V loses 0 bases, J loses 3 bases, and the germline ends lie 14 bases apart. Taken with the paper, the label for time point translates to: about 28 days (+/-7) after the second vaccine dose. AZD1222 recipients whose second dose came at about 4 weeks and those whose second dose came at about 12 weeks were combined into one group, since spike-specific TCR depth and breadth did not differ between the two schedules. Vaccinee samples came from UK trials COV001 and COV002, including a single-blind randomized controlled phase 2/3 trial of AZD1222 (ChAdOx1 nCoV-19) in healthy adults. For TCRbeta chain sequencing, PBMC samples from trial participants were taken at day 0 and at day 28 after the second dose.

Rearrangement joined TRBV30 to TRBJ1-2; the D gene is perhaps TRBD1, on 6 matching bases. This material consisted of peripheral blood, taken 28 days after the second AZD1222 dose. The sequence was collected from an adult who received the AZD1222 COVID-19 vaccine. The sequenced DNA: TGTGCCTGGAGTGTACCCCCAGGGGCCGACTATGGCTACACCTTC. It translates to CAWSVPPGADYGYTF.